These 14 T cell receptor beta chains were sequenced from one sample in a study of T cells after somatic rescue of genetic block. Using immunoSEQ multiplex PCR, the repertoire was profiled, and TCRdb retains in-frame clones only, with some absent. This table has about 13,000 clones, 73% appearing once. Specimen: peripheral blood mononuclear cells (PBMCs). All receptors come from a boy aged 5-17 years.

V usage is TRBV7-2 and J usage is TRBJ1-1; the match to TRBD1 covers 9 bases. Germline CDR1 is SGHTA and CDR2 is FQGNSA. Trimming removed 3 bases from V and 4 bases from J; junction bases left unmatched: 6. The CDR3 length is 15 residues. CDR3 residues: CASSLPTGGSTEAFF. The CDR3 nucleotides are TGTGCCAGCAGCTTGCCGACAGGGGGAAGCACTGAAGCTTTCTTT. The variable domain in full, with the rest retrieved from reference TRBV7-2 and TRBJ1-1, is GAGVSQSPSNKVTEKGKDVELRCDPISGHTALYWYRQSLGQGLEFLIYFQGNSAPDKSGLPSDRFSAERTGGSVSTLTIQRTQQEDSAVYLCASSLPTGGSTEAFFGQGTRLTVV.

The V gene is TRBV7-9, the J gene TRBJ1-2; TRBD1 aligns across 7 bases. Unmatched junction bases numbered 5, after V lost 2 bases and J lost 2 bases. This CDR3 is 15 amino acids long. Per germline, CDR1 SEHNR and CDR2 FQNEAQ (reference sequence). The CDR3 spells CASSLPGTENYGYTF. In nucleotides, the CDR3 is TGTGCCAGCAGCTTACCCGGGACAGAGAACTATGGCTACACCTTC.

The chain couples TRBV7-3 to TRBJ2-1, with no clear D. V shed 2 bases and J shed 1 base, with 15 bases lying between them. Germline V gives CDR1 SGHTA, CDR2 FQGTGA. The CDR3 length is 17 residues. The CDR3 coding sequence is TGTGCCAGCAGCTTAGGGCCCATTTTTGTTTCCTACAATGAGCAGTTCTTC. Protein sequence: CASSLGPIFVSYNEQFF. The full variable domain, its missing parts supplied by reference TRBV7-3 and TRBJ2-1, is GAGVSQTPSNKVTEKGKYVELRCDPISGHTALYWYRQSLGQGPEFLIYFQGTGAADDSGLPNDRFFAVRPEGSVSTLKIQRTERGDSAVYLCASSLGPIFVSYNEQFFGPGTRLTVL.

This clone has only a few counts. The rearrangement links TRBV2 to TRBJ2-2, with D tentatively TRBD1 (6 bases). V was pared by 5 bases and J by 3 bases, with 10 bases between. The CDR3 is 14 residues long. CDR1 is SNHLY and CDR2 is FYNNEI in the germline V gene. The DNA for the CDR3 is TGTGCCAGCAGTAGAGGACAGTACACCGGGGAGCTGTTTTTT. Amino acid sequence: CASSRGQYTGELFF.

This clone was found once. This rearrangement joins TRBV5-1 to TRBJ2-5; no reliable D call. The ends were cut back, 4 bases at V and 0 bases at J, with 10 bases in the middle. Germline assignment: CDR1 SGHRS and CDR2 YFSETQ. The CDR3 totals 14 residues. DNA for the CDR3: TGCGCCAGCAGCGTAGAGATGTACCAAGAGACCCAGTACTTC. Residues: CASSVEMYQETQYF.

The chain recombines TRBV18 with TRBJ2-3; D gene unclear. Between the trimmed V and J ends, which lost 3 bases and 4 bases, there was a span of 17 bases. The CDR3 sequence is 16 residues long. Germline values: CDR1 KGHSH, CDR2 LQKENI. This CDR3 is CASSPRGDGRADTQYF. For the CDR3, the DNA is TGTGCCAGCTCACCCCGTGGGGATGGAAGGGCAGATACGCAGTATTTT.

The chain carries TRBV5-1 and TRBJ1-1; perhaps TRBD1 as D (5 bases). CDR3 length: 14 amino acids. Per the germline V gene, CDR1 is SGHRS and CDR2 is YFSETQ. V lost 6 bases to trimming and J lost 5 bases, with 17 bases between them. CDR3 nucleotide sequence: TGCGCCAGCAAATTACAGGTGTCAAAAACTGAAGCTTTCTTT. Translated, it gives CASKLQVSKTEAFF.

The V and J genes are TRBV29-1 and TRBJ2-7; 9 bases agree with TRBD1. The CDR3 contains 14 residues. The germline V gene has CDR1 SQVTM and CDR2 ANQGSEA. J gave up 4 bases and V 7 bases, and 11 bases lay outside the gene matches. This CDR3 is CSAGGRTGVYEQYF. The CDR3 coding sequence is TGCAGCGCTGGGGGGAGGACAGGGGTGTACGAGCAGTACTTC.

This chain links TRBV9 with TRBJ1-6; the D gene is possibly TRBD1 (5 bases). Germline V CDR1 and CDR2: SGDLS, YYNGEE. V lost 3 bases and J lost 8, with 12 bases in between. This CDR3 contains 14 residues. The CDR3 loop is CASSAQVGDSPLHF. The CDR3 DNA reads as TGTGCCAGCAGCGCACAGGTAGGCGATTCACCCCTCCACTTT.

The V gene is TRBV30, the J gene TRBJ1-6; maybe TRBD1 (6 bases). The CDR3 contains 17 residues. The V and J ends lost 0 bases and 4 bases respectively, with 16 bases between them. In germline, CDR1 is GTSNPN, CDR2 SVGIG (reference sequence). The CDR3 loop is CAWSVMGRGRYNSPLHF. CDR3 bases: TGTGCCTGGAGTGTAATGGGCAGGGGAAGGTATAATTCACCCCTCCACTTT.

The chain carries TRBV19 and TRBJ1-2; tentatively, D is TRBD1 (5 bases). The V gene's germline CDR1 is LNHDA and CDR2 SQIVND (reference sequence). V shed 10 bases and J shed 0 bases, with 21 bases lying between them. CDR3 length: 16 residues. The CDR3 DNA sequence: TGTGCCAACAAGGGCCCACAGGTTCCCACTAACTATGGCTACACCTTC. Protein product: CANKGPQVPTNYGYTF. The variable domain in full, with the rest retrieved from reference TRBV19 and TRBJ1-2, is DGGITQSPKYLFRKEGQNVTLSCEQNLNHDAMYWYRQDPGQGLRLIYYSQIVNDFQKGDIAEGYSVSREKKESFPLTVTSAQKNPTAFYLCANKGPQVPTNYGYTFGSGTRLTVV.

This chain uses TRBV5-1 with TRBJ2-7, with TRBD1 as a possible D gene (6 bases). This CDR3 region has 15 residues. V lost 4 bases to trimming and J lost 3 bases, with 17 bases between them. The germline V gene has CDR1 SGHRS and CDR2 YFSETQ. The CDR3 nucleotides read TGCGCCAGCAGCAAAACACCGGGACACCTCTACGAGCAGTACTTC. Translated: CASSKTPGHLYEQYF.

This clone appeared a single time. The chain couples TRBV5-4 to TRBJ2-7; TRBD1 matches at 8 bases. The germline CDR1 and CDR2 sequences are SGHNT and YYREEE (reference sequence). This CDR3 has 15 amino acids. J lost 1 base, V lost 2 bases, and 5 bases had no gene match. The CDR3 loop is CASSLVQGVSYEQYF. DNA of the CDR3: TGTGCCAGCAGCTTAGTACAGGGGGTTTCCTACGAGCAGTACTTC.

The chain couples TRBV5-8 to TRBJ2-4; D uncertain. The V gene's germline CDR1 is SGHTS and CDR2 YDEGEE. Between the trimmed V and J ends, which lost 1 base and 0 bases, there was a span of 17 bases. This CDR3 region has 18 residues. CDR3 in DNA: TGTGCCAGCAGCTTGACCCTATACCTGGGTCTAGCCAAAAACATTCAGTACTTC. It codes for CASSLTLYLGLAKNIQYF.